A selection of T cell receptor beta chains follows, all from one sample in a study of Ad26.COV2.S vaccination and SARS-CoV-2 variants. Sequencing was performed with immunoSEQ multiplex PCR; in TCRdb, only in-frame clones are kept and a portion is missing. Of about 680,000 clones in the sample, around 92% were seen once. This specimen was peripheral blood, taken in a trial of Ad26.COV2.S vaccine versus placebo. These receptors were obtained from a person between 18 and 65 years old who received the Ad26.COV2.S COVID-19 vaccine or a placebo. CDR3s include the opening cysteine and the closing phenylalanine or tryptophan. Each record gives: clone size, V gene, CDR3 protein. Expanded clones are given a class, and other clones once, few, many or no size at all.

abundance: NA
v_gene: TRBV2
CDR3aa: CASRAGQDYGYTF

abundance: NA
v_gene: TRBV2
CDR3aa: CASSGQGGNEQYF

abundance: NA
v_gene: TRBV24-1
CDR3aa: CATSVAGVLTDTQYF

abundance: NA
v_gene: TRBV9
CDR3aa: CASSVGGITGELFF

abundance: NA
v_gene: TRBV4-3
CDR3aa: CASSPQGAGNTIYF

abundance: NA
v_gene: TRBV19
CDR3aa: CASSIVGEYYGYTF

abundance: NA
v_gene: TRBV5-6
CDR3aa: CASSPMGRGLAKKLFF

abundance: NA
v_gene: TRBV10-3
CDR3aa: CAIRRGEYEQYF

abundance: NA
v_gene: TRBV27
CDR3aa: CAIRRRNEQFF

abundance: NA
v_gene: TRBV5-1
CDR3aa: CASSPRRENDLTYEQYF

abundance: NA
v_gene: TRBV11-3
CDR3aa: CASSLAVAANTGELFF

abundance: NA
v_gene: TRBV6-5
CDR3aa: CASRAVTRGDQPQHF

abundance: NA
v_gene: TRBV3-1/TRBV3-2
CDR3aa: CAAGTNSYEQYF

abundance: once
v_gene: TRBV19
CDR3aa: CASSMIAGVFNEQYF

abundance: few
v_gene: TRBV6-2/TRBV6-3
CDR3aa: CASSYHVQGLLSYEQYF

abundance: NA
v_gene: TRBV18
CDR3aa: CASSAGLSTDTQYF

abundance: NA
v_gene: TRBV3-1/TRBV3-2
CDR3aa: CASSQDVGGNYGYTF

abundance: NA
v_gene: TRBV24-1
CDR3aa: CATSDPNMGEQFF

abundance: NA
v_gene: TRBV15
CDR3aa: CATSRDITGEQFF

abundance: NA
v_gene: TRBV5-1
CDR3aa: CASSVNTGAGTGELFF

abundance: NA
v_gene: TRBV4-3
CDR3aa: CASSQTTGGGTEAFF

abundance: NA
v_gene: TRBV12-3/TRBV12-4
CDR3aa: CASRRTGNTEAFF

abundance: NA
v_gene: TRBV5-4
CDR3aa: CASSELAGGPYEQYF

abundance: NA
v_gene: TRBV6-1
CDR3aa: CASSEAGRVEQFF

abundance: NA
v_gene: TRBV19
CDR3aa: CASSITDDLYGYTF

abundance: NA
v_gene: TRBV5-1
CDR3aa: CASSRSSGSYNEQFF

abundance: NA
v_gene: TRBV5-1
CDR3aa: CASRTLGGTGVDPEAFF

abundance: NA
v_gene: TRBV6-5
CDR3aa: CASKRDRTNYGYTF

abundance: once
v_gene: TRBV5-4
CDR3aa: CASSLDVAAHNEQFF

abundance: NA
v_gene: TRBV5-6
CDR3aa: CASSLADAGQPQHF

abundance: NA
v_gene: TRBV24-1
CDR3aa: CATRTSFAYEQYF

abundance: NA
v_gene: TRBV7-2
CDR3aa: CASSLEALESNQPQHF

abundance: NA
v_gene: TRBV30
CDR3aa: CAWSIAGGSEAFF

abundance: once
v_gene: TRBV27
CDR3aa: CASSPAGNTEAFF

abundance: NA
v_gene: TRBV25-1
CDR3aa: CASSESLAGTYEQYF

abundance: NA
v_gene: TRBV4-3
CDR3aa: CASSQARGAYEQYF

abundance: NA
v_gene: TRBV30
CDR3aa: CAWSPRRNEQFF

abundance: NA
v_gene: TRBV18
CDR3aa: CASSRQGDEKLFF

abundance: NA
v_gene: TRBV18
CDR3aa: CASSPNRDREYDGYTF

abundance: once
v_gene: TRBV3-1/TRBV3-2
CDR3aa: CASSQLRGRGGYTF

abundance: NA
v_gene: TRBV2
CDR3aa: CASRPSGERGTEAFF

abundance: NA
v_gene: TRBV5-1
CDR3aa: CASSWDGAPLYEQYF

abundance: NA
v_gene: TRBV7-6
CDR3aa: CASSLVGNYGYTF

abundance: NA
v_gene: TRBV7-3
CDR3aa: CASSPSSGGNTGELFF

abundance: NA
v_gene: TRBV5-6
CDR3aa: CASSLARFSTDTQYF

abundance: NA
v_gene: TRBV7-2
CDR3aa: CASSLVAGSSYEQYF

abundance: NA
v_gene: TRBV5-1
CDR3aa: CASSLLGGSGNTIYF

abundance: NA
v_gene: TRBV11-2
CDR3aa: CASSSSWPGDHGELFF

abundance: NA
v_gene: TRBV10-2
CDR3aa: CATKLAGASREQFF

abundance: NA
v_gene: TRBV18
CDR3aa: CASSPQNQETQYF

abundance: NA
v_gene: TRBV5-4
CDR3aa: CASSSETYNEQFF

abundance: once
v_gene: TRBV18
CDR3aa: CASSPPAGVKNEQFF